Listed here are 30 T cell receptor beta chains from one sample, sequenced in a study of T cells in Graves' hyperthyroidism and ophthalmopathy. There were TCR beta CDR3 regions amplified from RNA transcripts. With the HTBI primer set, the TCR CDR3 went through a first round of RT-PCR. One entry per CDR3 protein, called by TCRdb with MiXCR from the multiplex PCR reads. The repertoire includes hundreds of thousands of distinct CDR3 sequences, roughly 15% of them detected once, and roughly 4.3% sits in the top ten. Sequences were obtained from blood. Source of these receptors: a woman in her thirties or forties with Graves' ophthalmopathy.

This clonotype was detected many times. The CDR3 is CASGPGLWRETQYF. CDR3 bases: TGTGCCAGCGGACCGGGACTCTGGCGGGAGACCCAGTACTTC. The chain combines TRBV14 with TRBJ2-5; D might be TRBD2 (6 bases). V lost 8 bases and J 5 bases, leaving 18 bases between the germline ends. This CDR3 is 14 amino acids long. Germline V gene sequence: CDR1 SGHDN, CDR2 FVKESK. Complete variable domain (other parts from reference TRBV14 and TRBJ2-5): EAGVTQFPSHSVIEKGQTVTLRCDPISGHDNLYWYRRVMGKEIKFLLHFVKESKQDESGMPNNRFLAERTGGTYSTLKVQPAELEDSGVYFCASGPGLWRETQYFGPGTRLLVL.

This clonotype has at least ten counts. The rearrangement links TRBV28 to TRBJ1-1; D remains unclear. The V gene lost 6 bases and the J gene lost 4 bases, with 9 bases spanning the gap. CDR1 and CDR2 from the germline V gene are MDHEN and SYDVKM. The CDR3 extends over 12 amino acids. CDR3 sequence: CASSYTSTEAFF. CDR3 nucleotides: TGTGCCAGCAGCTATACTTCCACTGAAGCTTTCTTT. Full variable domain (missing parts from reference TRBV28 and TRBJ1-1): DVKVTQSSRYLVKRTGEKVFLECVQDMDHENMFWYRQDPGLGLRLIYFSYDVKMKEKGDIPEGYSVSREKKERFSLILESASTNQTSMYLCASSYTSTEAFFGQGTRLTVV.

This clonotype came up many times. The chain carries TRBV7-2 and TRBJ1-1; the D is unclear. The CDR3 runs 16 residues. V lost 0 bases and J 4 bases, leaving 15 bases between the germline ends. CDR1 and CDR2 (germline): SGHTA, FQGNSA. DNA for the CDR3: TGTGCCAGCAGCTTAGCCTCGAGTGGAGTAAGCACTGAAGCTTTCTTT. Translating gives CASSLASSGVSTEAFF.

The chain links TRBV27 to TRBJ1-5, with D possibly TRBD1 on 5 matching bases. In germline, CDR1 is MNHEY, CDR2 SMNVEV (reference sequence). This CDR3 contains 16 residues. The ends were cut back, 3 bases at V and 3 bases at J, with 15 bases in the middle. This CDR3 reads CASSLRTGPLNQPQHF. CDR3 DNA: TGTGCCAGCAGTTTGCGGACGGGGCCCCTCAATCAGCCCCAGCATTTT.

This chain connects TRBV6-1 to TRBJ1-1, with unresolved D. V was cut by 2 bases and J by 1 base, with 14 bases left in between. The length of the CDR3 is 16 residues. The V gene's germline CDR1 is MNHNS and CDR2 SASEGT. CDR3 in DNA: TGTGCCAGCAGTGAACTAGCGGGAGGGCGGAACACTGAAGCTTTCTTT. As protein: CASSELAGGRNTEAFF.

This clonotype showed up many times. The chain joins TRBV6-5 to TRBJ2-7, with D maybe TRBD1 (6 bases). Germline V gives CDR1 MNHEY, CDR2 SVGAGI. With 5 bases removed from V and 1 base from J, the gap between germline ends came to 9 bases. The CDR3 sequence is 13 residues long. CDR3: CASSRGQSYEQYF. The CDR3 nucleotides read TGTGCCAGCAGTAGAGGACAGTCCTACGAGCAGTACTTC.

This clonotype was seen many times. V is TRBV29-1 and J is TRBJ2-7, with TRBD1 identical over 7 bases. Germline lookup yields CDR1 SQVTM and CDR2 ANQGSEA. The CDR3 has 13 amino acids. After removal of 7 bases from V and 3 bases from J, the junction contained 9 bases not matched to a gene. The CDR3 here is CSAILTGFYEQYF. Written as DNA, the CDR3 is TGCAGCGCCATCCTGACAGGGTTCTACGAGCAGTACTTC.

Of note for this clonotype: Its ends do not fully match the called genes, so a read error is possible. The DNA for the CDR3 is TGTGCCAGCAGCCTGGACGCCTATCGCTACACCTTC. Translation gives CASSLDAYRYTF. The rearrangement links TRBV6-2 or TRBV6-3 to TRBJ1-2; D ambiguous. Per germline, CDR1 MNHEY and CDR2 SVGEGT. The CDR3 covers 12 residues.

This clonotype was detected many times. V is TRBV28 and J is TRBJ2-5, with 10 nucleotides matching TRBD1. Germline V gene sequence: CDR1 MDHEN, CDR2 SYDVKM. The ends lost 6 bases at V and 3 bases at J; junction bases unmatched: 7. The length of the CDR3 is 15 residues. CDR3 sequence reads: CASSLGGQGEETQYF. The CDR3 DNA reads TGTGCCAGCAGCCTGGGCGGACAGGGGGAAGAGACCCAGTACTTC.

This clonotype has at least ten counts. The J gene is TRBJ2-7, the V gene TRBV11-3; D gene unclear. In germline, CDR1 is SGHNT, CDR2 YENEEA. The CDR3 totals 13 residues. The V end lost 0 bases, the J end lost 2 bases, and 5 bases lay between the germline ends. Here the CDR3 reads CASSLDAAYEQYF. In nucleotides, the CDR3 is TGTGCCAGCAGCTTAGACGCCGCCTACGAGCAGTACTTC.

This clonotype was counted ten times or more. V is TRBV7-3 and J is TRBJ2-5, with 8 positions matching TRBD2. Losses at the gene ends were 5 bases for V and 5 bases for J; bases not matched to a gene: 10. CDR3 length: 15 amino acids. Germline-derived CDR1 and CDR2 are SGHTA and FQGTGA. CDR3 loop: CASSHRGLVSETQYF. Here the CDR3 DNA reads TGTGCCAGCAGCCATCGGGGACTAGTGTCCGAGACCCAGTACTTC. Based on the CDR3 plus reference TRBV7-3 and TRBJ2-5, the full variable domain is GAGVSQTPSNKVTEKGKYVELRCDPISGHTALYWYRQSLGQGPEFLIYFQGTGAADDSGLPNDRFFAVRPEGSVSTLKIQRTERGDSAVYLCASSHRGLVSETQYFGPGTRLLVL.

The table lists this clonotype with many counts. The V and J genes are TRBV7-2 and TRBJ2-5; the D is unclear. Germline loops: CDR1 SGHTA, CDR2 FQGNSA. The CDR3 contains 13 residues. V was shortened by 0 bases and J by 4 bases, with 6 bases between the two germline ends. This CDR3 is CASSLASRETQYF. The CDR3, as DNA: TGTGCCAGCAGCTTAGCTAGCCGAGAGACCCAGTACTTC. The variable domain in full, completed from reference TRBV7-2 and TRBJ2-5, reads GAGVSQSPSNKVTEKGKDVELRCDPISGHTALYWYRQSLGQGLEFLIYFQGNSAPDKSGLPSDRFSAERTGGSVSTLTIQRTQQEDSAVYLCASSLASRETQYFGPGTRLLVL.

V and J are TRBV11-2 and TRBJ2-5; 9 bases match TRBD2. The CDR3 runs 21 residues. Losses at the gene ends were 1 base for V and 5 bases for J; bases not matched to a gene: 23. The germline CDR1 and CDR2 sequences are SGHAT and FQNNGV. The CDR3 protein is CASSLGGTSRTKYPAGETQYF. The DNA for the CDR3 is TGTGCCAGCAGCTTAGGAGGGACTAGCAGGACCAAGTACCCTGCTGGGGAGACCCAGTACTTC.

In DNA form, the CDR3 reads TGTGCCAGCAGCCTCCTTAAGGGCAGCACCGGGGAGCTGTTTTTT. It specifies CASSLLKGSTGELFF. This chain links TRBV7-2 with TRBJ2-2; D remains ambiguous. This CDR3 has 15 residues. The V gene lost 5 bases and the J gene lost 4 bases, with 14 bases spanning the gap. From germline, CDR1 is SGHTA and CDR2 FQGNSA. The full variable domain, with the rest looked up from reference TRBV7-2 and TRBJ2-2, is GAGVSQSPSNKVTEKGKDVELRCDPISGHTALYWYRQSLGQGLEFLIYFQGNSAPDKSGLPSDRFSAERTGGSVSTLTIQRTQQEDSAVYLCASSLLKGSTGELFFGEGSRLTVL.

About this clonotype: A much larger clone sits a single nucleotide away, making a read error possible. CDR3 bases: TGTGCCTGGAGCCCTAGACCCCGGATTTTATCGAATGGCTACACCTTC. Its translation is CAWSPRPRILSNGYTF. J is TRBJ1-2 and V is TRBV30; D gene uncertain. V was pared by 3 bases and J by 6 bases, with 23 bases between. From germline, CDR1 is GTSNPN and CDR2 SVGIG (reference sequence). This CDR3 is built from 16 residues.

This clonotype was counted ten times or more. The chain's CDR3 is CASSAGGGVSNYGYTF. In DNA, the CDR3 is TGTGCCAGCAGCGCAGGAGGAGGGGTCTCTAACTATGGCTACACCTTC. The genes are TRBV9 and TRBJ1-2, with a possible D match to TRBD1 (5 bases). V was shortened by 3 bases and J by 0 bases, with 15 bases between the two germline ends. The length of the CDR3 is 16 residues. Germline V lookup: CDR1 SGDLS, CDR2 YYNGEE.

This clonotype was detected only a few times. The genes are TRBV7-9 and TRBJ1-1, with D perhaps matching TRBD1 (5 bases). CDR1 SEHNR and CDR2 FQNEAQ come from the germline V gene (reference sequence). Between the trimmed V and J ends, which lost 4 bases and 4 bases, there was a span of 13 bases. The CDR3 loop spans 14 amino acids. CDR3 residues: CASSSGRVGTEAFF. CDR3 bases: TGTGCCAGCAGCTCCGGCAGGGTCGGCACTGAAGCTTTCTTT.

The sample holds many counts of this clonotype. The CDR3 sequence: CASSLVWDPSYEQYF. CDR3 nucleotide sequence: TGTGCCAGCAGCTTAGTATGGGACCCTAGCTACGAGCAGTACTTC. The rearrangement uses TRBV7-2 and TRBJ2-7; either TRBD1 or TRBD2 may supply D (5 bases each). Trimming stripped 1 base from V and 3 bases from J, with 13 bases between. CDR1 is SGHTA and CDR2 is FQGNSA in the germline V gene. The CDR3 consists of 15 residues.

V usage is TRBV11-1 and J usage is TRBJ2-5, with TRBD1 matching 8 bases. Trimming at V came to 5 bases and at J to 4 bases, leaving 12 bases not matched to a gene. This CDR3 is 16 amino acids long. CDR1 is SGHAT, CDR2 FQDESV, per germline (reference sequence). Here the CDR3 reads CASSDIDRGKRETQYF. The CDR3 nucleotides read TGTGCCAGCAGCGACATTGACAGGGGTAAAAGAGAGACCCAGTACTTC.

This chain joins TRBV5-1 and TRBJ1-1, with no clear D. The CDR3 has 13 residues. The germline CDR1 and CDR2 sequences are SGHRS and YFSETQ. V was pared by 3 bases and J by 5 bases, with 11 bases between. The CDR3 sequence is CASSWNGRTEAFF. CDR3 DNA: TGCGCCAGCAGCTGGAACGGAAGGACTGAAGCTTTCTTT.

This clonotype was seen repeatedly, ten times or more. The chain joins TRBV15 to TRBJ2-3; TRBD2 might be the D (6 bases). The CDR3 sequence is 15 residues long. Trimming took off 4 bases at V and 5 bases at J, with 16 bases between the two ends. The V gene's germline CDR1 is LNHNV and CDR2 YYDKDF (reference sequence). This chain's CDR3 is CATSIGTPLVDTQYF. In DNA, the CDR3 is TGTGCCACCAGCATAGGGACTCCCCTAGTAGATACGCAGTATTTT.

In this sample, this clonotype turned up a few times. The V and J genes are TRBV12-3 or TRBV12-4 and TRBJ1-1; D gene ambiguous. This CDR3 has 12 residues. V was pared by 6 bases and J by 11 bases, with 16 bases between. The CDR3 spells CASRLGSSGAFF. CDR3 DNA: TGTGCCAGCAGACTTGGATCGTCGGGGGCTTTCTTT.

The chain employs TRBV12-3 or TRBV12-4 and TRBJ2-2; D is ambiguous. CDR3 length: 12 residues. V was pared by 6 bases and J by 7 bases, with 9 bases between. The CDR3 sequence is CASSLWNGELFF. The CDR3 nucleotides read TGTGCCAGCAGCTTATGGAACGGGGAGCTGTTTTTT.

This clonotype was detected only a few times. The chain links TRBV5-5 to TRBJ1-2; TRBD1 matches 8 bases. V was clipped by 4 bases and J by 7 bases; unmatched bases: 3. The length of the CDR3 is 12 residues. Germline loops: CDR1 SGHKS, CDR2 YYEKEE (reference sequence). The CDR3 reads CASSRTGTGYTF. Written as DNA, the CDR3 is TGTGCCAGCAGCCGGACAGGGACTGGCTACACCTTC.

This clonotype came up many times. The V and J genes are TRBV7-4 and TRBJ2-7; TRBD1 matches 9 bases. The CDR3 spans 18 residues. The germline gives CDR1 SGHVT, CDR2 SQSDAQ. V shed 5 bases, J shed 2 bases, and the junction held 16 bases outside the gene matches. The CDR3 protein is CASSRKITGGVQAYEQYF. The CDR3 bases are TGTGCCAGCAGCCGAAAAATAACAGGGGGCGTACAAGCCTACGAGCAGTACTTC.

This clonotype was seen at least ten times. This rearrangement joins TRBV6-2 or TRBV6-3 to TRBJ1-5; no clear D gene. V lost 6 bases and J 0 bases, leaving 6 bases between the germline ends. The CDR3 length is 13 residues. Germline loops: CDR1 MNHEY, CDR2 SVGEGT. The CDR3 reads CASSSRSNQPQHF. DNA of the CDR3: TGTGCCAGCAGCTCGCGTAGCAATCAGCCCCAGCATTTT.

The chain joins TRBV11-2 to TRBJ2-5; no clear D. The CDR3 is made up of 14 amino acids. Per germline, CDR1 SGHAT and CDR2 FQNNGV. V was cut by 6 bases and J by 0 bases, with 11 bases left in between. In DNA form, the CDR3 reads TGTGCCAGCAGTCGCGGCGTATACCAAGAGACCCAGTACTTC. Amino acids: CASSRGVYQETQYF. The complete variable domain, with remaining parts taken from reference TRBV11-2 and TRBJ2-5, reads EAGVAQSPRYKIIEKRQSVAFWCNPISGHATLYWYQQILGQGPKLLIQFQNNGVVDDSQLPKDRFSAERLKGVDSTLKIQPAKLEDSAVYLCASSRGVYQETQYFGPGTRLLVL.

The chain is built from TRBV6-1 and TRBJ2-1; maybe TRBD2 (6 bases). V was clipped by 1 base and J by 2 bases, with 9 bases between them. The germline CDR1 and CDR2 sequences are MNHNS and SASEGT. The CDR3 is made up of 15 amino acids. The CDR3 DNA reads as TGTGCCAGCAGTGAAGAAGCGGGTACCTACAATGAGCAGTTCTTC. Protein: CASSEEAGTYNEQFF.

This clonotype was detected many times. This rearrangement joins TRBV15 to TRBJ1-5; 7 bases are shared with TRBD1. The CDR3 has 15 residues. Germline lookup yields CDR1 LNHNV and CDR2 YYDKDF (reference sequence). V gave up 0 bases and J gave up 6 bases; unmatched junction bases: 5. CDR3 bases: TGTGCCACCAGCAGAGACAGGGGGGGCGGTCAGCCCCAGCATTTT. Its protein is CATSRDRGGGQPQHF.

CDR3: CASSPLLGSRQPQHF. CDR3 bases: TGCGCCAGCAGCCCCCTTTTGGGATCCCGTCAGCCCCAGCATTTT. The chain combines TRBV4-1 with TRBJ1-5; no clear D gene. V lost 4 bases to trimming and J lost 6 bases, with 16 bases between them. CDR1 is MGHRA, CDR2 YSYEKL, per germline. The CDR3 loop spans 15 amino acids.